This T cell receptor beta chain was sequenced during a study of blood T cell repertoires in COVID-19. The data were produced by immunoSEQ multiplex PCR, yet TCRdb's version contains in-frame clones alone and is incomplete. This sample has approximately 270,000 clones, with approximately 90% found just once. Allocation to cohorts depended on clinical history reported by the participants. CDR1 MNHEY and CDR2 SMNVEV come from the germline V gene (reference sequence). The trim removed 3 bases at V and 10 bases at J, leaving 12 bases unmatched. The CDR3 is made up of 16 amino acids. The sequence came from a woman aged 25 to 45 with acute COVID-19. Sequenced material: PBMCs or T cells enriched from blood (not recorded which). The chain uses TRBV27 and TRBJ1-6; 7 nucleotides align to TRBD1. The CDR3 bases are TGTGCCAGCAGTTTGGGATTGGAGACAGGGTCATCACCCCTCCACTTT. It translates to CASSLGLETGSSPLHF.